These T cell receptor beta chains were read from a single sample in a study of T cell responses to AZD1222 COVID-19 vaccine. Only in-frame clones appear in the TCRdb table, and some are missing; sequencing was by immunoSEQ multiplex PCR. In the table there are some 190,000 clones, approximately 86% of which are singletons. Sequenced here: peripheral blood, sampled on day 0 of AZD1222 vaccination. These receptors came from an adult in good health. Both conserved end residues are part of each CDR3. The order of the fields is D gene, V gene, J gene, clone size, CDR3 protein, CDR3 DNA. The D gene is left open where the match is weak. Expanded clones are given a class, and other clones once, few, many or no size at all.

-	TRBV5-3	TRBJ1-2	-	CARSSGLNYGYTF	TGTGCCAGAAGCTCCGGGCTTAACTATGGCTACACCTTC
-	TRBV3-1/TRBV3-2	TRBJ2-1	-	CASSQDLSGVRFF	TGTGCCAGCAGCCAAGATTTGTCGGGGGTCCGGTTCTTC
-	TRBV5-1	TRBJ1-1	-	CASSYDWGTEAFF	TGCGCCAGCAGCTACGATTGGGGCACTGAAGCTTTCTTT
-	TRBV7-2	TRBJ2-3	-	CASSLVPGTDTQYF	TGTGCCAGCAGCTTAGTTCCTGGCACAGATACGCAGTATTTT
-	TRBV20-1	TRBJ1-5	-	CSASSVYSNQPQHF	TGCAGTGCTAGTTCTGTTTATAGCAATCAGCCCCAGCATTTT
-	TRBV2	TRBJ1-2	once	CASSEDNFYGYTF	TGTGCCAGCAGTGAAGACAACTTCTATGGCTACACCTTC
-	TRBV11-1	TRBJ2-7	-	CASQRLATYEQYF	TGTGCCAGCCAGCGCCTAGCGACTTACGAGCAGTACTTC
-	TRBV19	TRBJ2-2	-	CASSPRWGQGRTGELFF	TGTGCCAGTAGTCCAAGGTGGGGGCAGGGAAGGACCGGGGAGCTGTTTTTT
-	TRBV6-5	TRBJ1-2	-	CASREAGSRSMGYTF	TGTGCCAGCCGGGAGGCCGGCTCTCGCTCTATGGGCTACACCTTC
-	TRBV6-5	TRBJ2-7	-	CASTMDGYEQYF	TGTGCCAGTACCATGGACGGGTACGAGCAGTACTTC
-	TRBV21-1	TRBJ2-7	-	CASSYRDSSYEQYF	TGTGCCAGCAGCTACCGGGACAGCTCCTACGAGCAGTACTTC
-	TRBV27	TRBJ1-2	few	CASKPPGNYGYTF	TGTGCCAGCAAACCCCCAGGGAACTATGGCTACACCTTC
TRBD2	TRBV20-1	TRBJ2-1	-	CSASASGGFNEQFF	TGCAGTGCTAGTGCTAGCGGGGGCTTCAATGAGCAGTTCTTC
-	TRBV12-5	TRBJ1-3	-	CASGLGRGNTIYF	TGTGCTAGTGGTTTGGGCCGGGGAAACACCATATATTTT
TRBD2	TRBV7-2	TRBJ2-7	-	CASSVPSGGLAYEQYF	TGTGCCAGCAGCGTACCTAGCGGGGGGCTGGCCTACGAGCAGTACTTC
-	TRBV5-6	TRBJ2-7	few	CASSLITRVYEQYF	TGTGCCAGCAGCTTAATAACTAGAGTCTACGAGCAGTACTTC
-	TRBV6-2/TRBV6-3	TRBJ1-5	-	CASSYPSGNQPQHF	TGTGCCAGCAGTTACCCCTCGGGCAATCAGCCCCAGCATTTT
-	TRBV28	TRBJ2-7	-	CASSPYSTLPTGYSYEQYF	TGTGCCAGCAGTCCCTACTCGACCCTCCCGACAGGCTACTCCTACGAGCAGTACTTC
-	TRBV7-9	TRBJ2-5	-	CASSGQPLLGETQYF	TGTGCCAGCAGCGGACAGCCCCTTCTGGGAGAGACCCAGTACTTC
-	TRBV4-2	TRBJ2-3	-	CASSQGWVTQYF	TGTGCCAGCAGCCAAGGGTGGGTTACGCAGTATTTT
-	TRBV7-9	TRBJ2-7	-	CAIGTLTNYEQYF	TGTGCCATAGGGACCTTAACCAACTACGAGCAGTACTTC
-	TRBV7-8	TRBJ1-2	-	CASSLGGTGTYTF	TGTGCCAGCAGCTTAGGGGGGACGGGGACCTACACCTTC
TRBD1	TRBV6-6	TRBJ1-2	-	CASSQGEPGGAGYGYTF	TGTGCCAGCAGTCAGGGGGAACCCGGCGGGGCTGGCTATGGCTACACCTTC
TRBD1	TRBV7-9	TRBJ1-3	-	CASSSRATGVGNTIYF	TGTGCCAGCAGCTCCAGAGCGACAGGGGTCGGAAACACCATATATTTT
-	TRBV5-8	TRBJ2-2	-	CASSLGGLKTGELFF	TGTGCCAGCAGCTTGGGCGGACTTAAAACCGGGGAGCTGTTTTTT
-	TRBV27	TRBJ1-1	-	CASSLSRAPNDTEAFF	TGTGCCAGCAGTTTGTCCCGGGCCCCTAACGACACTGAAGCTTTCTTT
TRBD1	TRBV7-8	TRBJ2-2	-	CASSLQGASTGELFF	TGTGCCAGCAGCTTACAGGGGGCGAGCACCGGGGAGCTGTTTTTT
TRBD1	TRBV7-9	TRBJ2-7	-	CASSFPAGTGNYEQYF	TGTGCCAGCAGCTTCCCCGCCGGGACAGGAAACTACGAGCAGTACTTC
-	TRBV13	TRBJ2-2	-	CASSSVGSAGELFF	TGTGCCAGCAGTTCGGTGGGGTCGGCCGGGGAGCTGTTTTTT
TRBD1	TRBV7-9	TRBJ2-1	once	CASSSLPGQGNNEQFF	TGTGCCAGCAGCAGTCTTCCGGGACAGGGGAACAATGAGCAGTTCTTC
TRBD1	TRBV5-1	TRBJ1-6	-	CASSNRTGTVSPLHF	TGCGCCAGCAGTAATCGGACAGGGACAGTCTCACCCCTCCACTTT
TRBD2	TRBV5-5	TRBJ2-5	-	CASSLTGTSYYETQYF	TGTGCCAGCAGCTTGACCGGGACTAGCTATTATGAGACCCAGTACTTC
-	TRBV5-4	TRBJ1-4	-	CASSGPGAANEKLFF	TGTGCCAGCAGCGGGCCCGGGGCAGCTAATGAAAAACTGTTTTTT
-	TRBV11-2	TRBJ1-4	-	CASSLDAAGGSEKLFF	TGTGCCAGCAGCTTAGACGCGGCCGGCGGGAGTGAAAAACTGTTTTTT
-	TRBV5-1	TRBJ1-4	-	CASSLGRATNEKLFF	TGCGCCAGCAGCTTGGGTCGCGCAACTAATGAAAAACTGTTTTTT
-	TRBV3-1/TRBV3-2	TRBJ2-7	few	CASSQDVRYEQYF	TGTGCCAGCAGCCAAGATGTAAGATACGAGCAGTACTTC
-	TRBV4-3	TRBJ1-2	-	CASSPNPASFYGYTF	TGCGCCAGCAGCCCAAACCCCGCCAGTTTCTATGGCTACACCTTC
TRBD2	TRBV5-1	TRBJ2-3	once	CASSLDRGGGADTQYF	TGCGCCAGCAGCTTGGATCGCGGCGGGGGAGCAGATACGCAGTATTTT
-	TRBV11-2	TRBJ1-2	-	CASSDTGIGYTF	TGTGCCAGCAGCGATACAGGGATCGGCTACACCTTC
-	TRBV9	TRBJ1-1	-	CASSVSSMNTEAFF	TGTGCCAGCAGCGTAAGTAGCATGAACACTGAAGCTTTCTTT